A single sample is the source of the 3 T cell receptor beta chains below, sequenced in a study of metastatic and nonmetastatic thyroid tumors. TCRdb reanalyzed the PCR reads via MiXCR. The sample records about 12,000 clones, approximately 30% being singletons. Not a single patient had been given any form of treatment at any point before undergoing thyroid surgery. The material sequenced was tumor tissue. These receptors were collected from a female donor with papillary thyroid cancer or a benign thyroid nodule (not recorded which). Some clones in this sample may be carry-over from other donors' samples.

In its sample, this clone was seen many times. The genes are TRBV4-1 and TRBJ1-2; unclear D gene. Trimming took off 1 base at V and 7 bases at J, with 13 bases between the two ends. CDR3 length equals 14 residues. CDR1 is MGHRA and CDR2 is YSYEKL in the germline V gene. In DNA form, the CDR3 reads TGCGCCAGCAGCCAAGGACGAGAAGGCGTTGGCTACACCTTC. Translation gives CASSQGREGVGYTF.

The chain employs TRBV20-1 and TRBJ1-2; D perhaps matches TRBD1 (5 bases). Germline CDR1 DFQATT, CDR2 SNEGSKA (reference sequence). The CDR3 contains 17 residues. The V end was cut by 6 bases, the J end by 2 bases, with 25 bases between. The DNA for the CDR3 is TGCAGTGCCAGTAACCCTCCGAGCGGGGCAGTCAACTATGGCTACACCTTC. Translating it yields CSASNPPSGAVNYGYTF.

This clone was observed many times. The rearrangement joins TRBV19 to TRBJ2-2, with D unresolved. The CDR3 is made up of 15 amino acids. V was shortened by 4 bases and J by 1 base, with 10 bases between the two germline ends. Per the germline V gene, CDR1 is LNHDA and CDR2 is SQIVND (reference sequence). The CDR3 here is CASSRVALNTGELFF. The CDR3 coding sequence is TGTGCCAGTAGTAGGGTGGCGTTGAACACCGGGGAGCTGTTTTTT.